Sequencing of this T cell receptor beta chain was carried out in a study of T cell changes during pregnancy in multiple sclerosis. The assay was immunoSEQ multiplex PCR, and TCRdb's table has in-frame clones only and misses some. Of over 55,000 clones in the sample, approximately 93% are singletons; the top ten hold around 1.8%. Germline V gives CDR1 MDHEN, CDR2 SYDVKM. This CDR3 region has 16 residues. With 3 bases clipped from V and 8 bases from J, the junction kept 9 bases outside the gene matches. The chain recombines TRBV28 with TRBJ1-4, with TRBD1 matching over 10 bases. The clonotype originates from a female donor with multiple sclerosis, enrolled in a pregnancy study. Sample: peripheral blood, taken after pregnancy. In nucleotides, the CDR3 is TGTGCCAGCAGTTTCTCGGGACAGGGGTTGCGCGAAAAACTGTTTTTT. It specifies CASSFSGQGLREKLFF.